This note documents a single T cell receptor (beta chain) sequence. It lacks a known antigen. Base qualities are missing; no much larger clone stands one base away. The CDR3 has 15 amino acids, counting the end cysteine and phenylalanine. Of all the DNA, just the CDR3 is kept, 45 bases in frame from base 1. CDR1 and CDR2 (MGHRA, YSYEKL) derive from the germline V gene. Unmatched junction bases come to 4, with V trimmed by 3 bases and J by 5 bases. This entry is derived from a study of CD8+ T cells in alopecia areata (dated by TCRdb to the late 2010s). For the wider study: The study used high-throughput TCRbeta sequencing to examine T cell clonal expansion in alopecia areata, in both the C3H/HeJ mouse model and human patients. Human TCRbeta sequencing covered scalp tissue and sorted CD4+ and CD8+ peripheral blood T cells from patchy and totalis/universalis alopecia areata patients and healthy controls. Scalp clonality was compared among normal scalp (n=4), patchy alopecia areata scalp (n=8), and alopecia totalis/universalis scalp (n=8). The RNA source kit depended on sample type: the PAXgene miRNA kit for fixed scalp, the miRNeasy kit for PBMCs, and the RNeasy kit for mouse skin. Amplification of TCRbeta CDR3 regions was done by immunoSEQ multiplex PCR using 35 Vbeta forward primers and 13 Jbeta reverse primers. Broad study findings and their caveats: Shared TCR sequences between patients were less evident than in mice, which may be partly attributable to HLA diversity in the patient population. Lesional scalp, especially in alopecia totalis/universalis, showed higher clonality and more expanded CD8+ clones than normal scalp, suggesting antigenic drive. Scalp TCR repertoire analysis is complicated because resident alphabeta T cells in normal human skin are also sequenced, whereas mouse skin is dominated by gammadelta T cells.

Receptor amplification or capture employed the immunoSEQ multiplex PCR assay. For TCR sequencing, RNA was extracted from every sample and reverse transcribed into cDNA to serve as template. First-strand cDNA was synthesized with SuperScript III using a 2:1 mix of oligo-dT and random hexamers. A synthetic immune receptor repertoire was used to gauge amplification bias, and whatever bias remained was removed computationally. The study's own analysis went as follows. Raw reads were preprocessed for error removal, and CDR3 was defined according to IMGT conventions as running from the conserved cysteine to phenylalanine. Clonality was calculated as 1 minus Shannon entropy normalized by log2 of the number of productive unique TCRs. Whether scalp clones were CD4 or CD8 was inferred by matching scalp TCRbeta sequences against CD4 and CD8 repertoires sorted from blood. This is the immuneACCESS table as TCRdb keeps it, with only in-frame sequences that have V and J called. A part of the clones is gone; compared with another copy, unresolved V genes explain less than half, and the rest is unexplained. The D gene and trimming were derived from the DNA, and the V and J assignments and clone size from that table. This sample has about 120,000 clones in its table, and 45% to 50% of those were observed once. The ten biggest clones cover roughly a tenth of the sample.

Lesional scalp punch biopsies and peripheral blood were obtained from alopecia areata patients. After PBMCs were isolated by density centrifugation and stained for CD3, CD4 and CD8, a FACSAria was used to sort CD4+ and CD8+ T cells. As part of a multicenter biomarker study, untreated alopecia areata patients were recruited. Blood CD8+ T cells from about 5 biomarker-study patients were further sorted into NKG2D-low and NKG2D-high fractions. Sequences were obtained from NKG2D-low CD8+ T cells sorted from blood. The cell subset or site label on this specimen signifies: sorted CD8+ NKG2D-low blood T cells. The TCR originated in a human donor with alopecia areata. The chain is made from TRBV4-1 and TRBJ1-6; TRBD1 aligns with 7 central bases. Here is the DNA: TGCGCCAGCAGCCAGTTCGACAGGGATAATTCACCCCTCCACTTT. Its protein reads: CASSQFDRDNSPLHF.